This T cell receptor (beta chain) stems from a study of blood T cell repertoires in COVID-19. The ends were cut back, 2 bases at V and 4 bases at J, with 12 bases in the middle. Germline V lookup: CDR1 SGHRS, CDR2 YFSETQ. CDR3 size: 15 residues. Generated by immunoSEQ multiplex PCR, the TCRdb table keeps only in-frame clones and is missing some. The sample lists about 260,000 clones, around 89% occurring once. This clonotype was sampled from a woman aged 25 to 39 with acute COVID-19. The specimen was PBMCs or T cells enriched from blood (not recorded which). V gene TRBV5-1 combines with J gene TRBJ2-2; D might be TRBD2 (5 bases). CDR3 DNA: TGCGCCAGCAGCTTTAACGGGATCGGCACCGGGGAGCTGTTTTTT. As protein: CASSFNGIGTGELFF.